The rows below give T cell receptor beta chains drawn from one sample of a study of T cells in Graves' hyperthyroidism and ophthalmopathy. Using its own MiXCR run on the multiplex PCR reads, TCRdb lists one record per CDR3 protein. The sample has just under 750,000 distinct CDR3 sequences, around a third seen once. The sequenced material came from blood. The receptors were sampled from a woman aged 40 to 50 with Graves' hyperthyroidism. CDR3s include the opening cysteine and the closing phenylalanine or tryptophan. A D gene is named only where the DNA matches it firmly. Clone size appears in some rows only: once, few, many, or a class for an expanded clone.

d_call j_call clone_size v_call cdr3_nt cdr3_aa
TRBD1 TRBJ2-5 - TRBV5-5 TGTGCCAGCAGCGGGCCAGGGGGCGGGAATGAGACCCAGTACTTC CASSGPGGGNETQYF
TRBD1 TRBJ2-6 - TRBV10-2 TGCGCCAGCATGAAGGGGGGACAGGGTTTCTCTGGGGCCAACGTCCTGACTTTC CASMKGGQGFSGANVLTF
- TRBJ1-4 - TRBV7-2 TGTGCCAGCAGCCAGGCCCGGGGAACTAATGAAAAACTGTTTTTT CASSQARGTNEKLFF
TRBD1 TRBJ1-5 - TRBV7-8 TGTGCCAGCACCCCAGGGGGCGCGGGAATTCAGCCCCAGCATTTT CASTPGGAGIQPQHF
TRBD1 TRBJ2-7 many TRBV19 TGTGCCAGTAGTGGACAGGTTACCTACGAGCAGTACTTC CASSGQVTYEQYF
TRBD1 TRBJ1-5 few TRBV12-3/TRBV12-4 TGTGCCAGCACTCGACAGGGAGTGGTAGCCCAGCATTTT CASTRQGVVAQHF
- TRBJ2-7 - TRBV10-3 TGTGCCAGCAGGCCTGGGAGCTCCTACGAGCAGTACTTC CASRPGSSYEQYF
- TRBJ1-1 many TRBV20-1 TGCAGTGCTAGTCGGACGAACACTGAAGCTTTCTTT CSASRTNTEAFF
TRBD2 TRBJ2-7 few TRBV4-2 TGTGCCAGCAGCCCCGGGGGGCTAGCGGGATTGTACGAGCAGTACTTC CASSPGGLAGLYEQYF
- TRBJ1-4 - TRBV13 TGTGCCAGCAGCTGGCGGGGGTTTGCTAATGAAAAACTGTTTTTT CASSWRGFANEKLFF
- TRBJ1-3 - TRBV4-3 TGCGCCAGCAGCGAGGACAGCTACTCTGGAAACACCATATATTTT CASSEDSYSGNTIYF
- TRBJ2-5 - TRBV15 TGTGCCACCAGCAGAGCGGCAGAGCCCCAGTACTTC CATSRAAEPQYF
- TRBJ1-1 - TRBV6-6 TGTGCCAGCCAGAGGGAGGGTATGGCTTTCTTT CASQREGMAFF
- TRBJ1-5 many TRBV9 TGTGCCAGCAGCGTATCAGGGCATGGGGGGCAGCCCCAGCATTTT CASSVSGHGGQPQHF
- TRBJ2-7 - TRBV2 TGTGCCAGCCGATCCTCCGGGGACGAGCAGTACTTC CASRSSGDEQYF
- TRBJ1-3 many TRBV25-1 TGTGCCAGCAACAGTGGCTCTGGAAACACCATATATTTT CASNSGSGNTIYF
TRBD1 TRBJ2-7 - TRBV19 TGTGCCGGTAGTACGTCCGGCGGGACAGGGGCCTACGAGCAGTACTTC CAGSTSGGTGAYEQYF
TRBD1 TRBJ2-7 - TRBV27 TGTGCCAGCAGTCTCGGACAGGTAACGTACTTC CASSLGQVTYF
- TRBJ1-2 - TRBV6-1 TGTGCCAGCAGTTACTCAGCACGGGATGGCTACACCTTC CASSYSARDGYTF
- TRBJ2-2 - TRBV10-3 TGTGCCAGCGAGGAAACGAACACCGGGGAGCTGTTTTTT CASEETNTGELFF
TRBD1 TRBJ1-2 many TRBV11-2 TGTGCCAGCAGCGTAACGGGGACAGGGATAAATGGCTACACCTTC CASSVTGTGINGYTF
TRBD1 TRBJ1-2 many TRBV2 TGTGCCAGCAGTGCGACAGGGGGCTTCCACTATGGCTACACCTTC CASSATGGFHYGYTF
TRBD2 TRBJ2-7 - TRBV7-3 TGTGCCAGCAGCTCTCGGGAGGAGAGCGAGCAGTACTTC CASSSREESEQYF
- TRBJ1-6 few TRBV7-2 TGTGCCAGCAGCTTATTCCCCCGGACACTTAATTCACCCCTCCACTTT CASSLFPRTLNSPLHF
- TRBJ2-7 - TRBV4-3 TGCGCCAGCAGCCCCGAATTGGGGAGTGATTACGAGCAGTACTTC CASSPELGSDYEQYF
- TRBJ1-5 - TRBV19 TGTGCCAGTAGTATATCTGGACCTTATAGCAATCAGCCCCAGCATTTT CASSISGPYSNQPQHF
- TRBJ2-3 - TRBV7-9 TGTGCCAGCAGCCGTGACGCCGCCGGGGATACGCAGTATTTT CASSRDAAGDTQYF
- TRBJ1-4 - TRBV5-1 TGCGCCAGCAGCTTGGTTTTTGGTCAGGGTGACGAAAAACTGTTTTTT CASSLVFGQGDEKLFF
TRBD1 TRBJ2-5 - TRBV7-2 TGTGCCAGCAGCCAAGTAATCGACAGGGGGCGTAATGAGCAGTCCTTC CASSQVIDRGRNEQSF
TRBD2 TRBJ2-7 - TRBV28 TGTGCCAGCAACCAAGGGACTAGCGGAAACTACGAGCAGTACTTC CASNQGTSGNYEQYF
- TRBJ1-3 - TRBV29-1 TGCAGCTTAGAGGGGCCAGCTGGAAACACCATATATTTT CSLEGPAGNTIYF
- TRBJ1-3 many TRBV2 TGTGCCAGCGGAAGGCGGAGGTTTGGAAACACCATATATTTT CASGRRRFGNTIYF
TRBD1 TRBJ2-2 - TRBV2 TGTGCCAGCAGTGAGGTTACAGGGGGCGGAAACACCGGGGAGCTGTTTTTT CASSEVTGGGNTGELFF
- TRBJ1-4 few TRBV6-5 TGTGCCAGCAGTTACTCGGGGAAAGCAGCAACTAATGAAAAACTGTTTTTT CASSYSGKAATNEKLFF
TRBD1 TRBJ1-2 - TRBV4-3 TGCGCCAGCAGCCAAGAAGGGACAGCTAACATCTATGGCTACACCTTC CASSQEGTANIYGYTF
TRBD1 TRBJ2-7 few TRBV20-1 TGCAGTGCTACCGAAAACCTAGACAGGGGAAGCGAGCAGTACTTC CSATENLDRGSEQYF
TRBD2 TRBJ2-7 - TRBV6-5 TGTGCCAGCAGTACCGGGACTAGCGGGACCTACGAGCAGTACTTC CASSTGTSGTYEQYF
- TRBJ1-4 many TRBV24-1 TGTGCCACCAGTGAGGAGGGTCCGGGGGAAAAACTGTTTTTT CATSEEGPGEKLFF
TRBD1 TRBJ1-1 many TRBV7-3 TGTGCCAGCAACAGTGACAGGGACGTGAACACTGAAGCTTTCTTT CASNSDRDVNTEAFF
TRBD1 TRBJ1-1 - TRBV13 TGTGCCACCAGGGGACTACAGGGGTTTAGCACTGAAGCTTTCTTT CATRGLQGFSTEAFF
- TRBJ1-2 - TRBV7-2 TGTGCCAGCAGCCAAGACGGCAGCGCTAACTATGGCTACACCTTC CASSQDGSANYGYTF
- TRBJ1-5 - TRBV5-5 TGTGCCAGCAGCTTGGTACAGGGTGTGAATCAGCCCCAGCATTTT CASSLVQGVNQPQHF
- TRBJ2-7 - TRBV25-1 TGTGCCAGCAGTGCTAGACAGAGGGATTTCTACGAGCAGTACTTC CASSARQRDFYEQYF
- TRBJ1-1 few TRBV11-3 TGTGCCAGCAGCTTAGGCTCCGTCATAATGAACACTGAAGCTTTCTTT CASSLGSVIMNTEAFF
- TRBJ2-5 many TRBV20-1 TGCAGTGCTAGAGAGGGCAGGGGTTTTGAGACCCAGTACTTC CSAREGRGFETQYF
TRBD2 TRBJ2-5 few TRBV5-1 TGCGCCAGCAGCTTGGATGGTAGCGGGGCCCAAGAGACCCAGTACTTC CASSLDGSGAQETQYF
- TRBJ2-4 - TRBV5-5 TGTGCCAGCAGCTTGACAGGGATAAACATTCAGTACTTC CASSLTGINIQYF
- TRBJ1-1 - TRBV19 TGTGCCAGTAGCGTTGGCACCAGATATGCTGAAGCTTTCTTT CASSVGTRYAEAFF
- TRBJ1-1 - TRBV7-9 TGTGCCAGCAGCTTGGGACCGAGTGAATCCACTGAAGCTTCCTTT CASSLGPSESTEASF
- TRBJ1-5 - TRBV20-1 TGCAGCGCTAAGGACGTTAGCAATCAGCCCCAGCATTTT CSAKDVSNQPQHF
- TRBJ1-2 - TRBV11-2 TGTGCCAGCAGCTGGACGGGAAACTATGGCTACGCCTTC CASSWTGNYGYAF
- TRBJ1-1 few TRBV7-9 TGTGCCAGCAGCTCCCGGACGGTGAACTCTGAAGCTTTCTTT CASSSRTVNSEAFF
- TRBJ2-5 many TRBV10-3 TGTGCCATCAGTAAAAATGGACAGAAAGAGACCCAGTACTTC CAISKNGQKETQYF
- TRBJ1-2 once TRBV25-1 TGTGCCAGCAGTACCCAACGGTCCGGGGACTCTGGCTACACCTTC CASSTQRSGDSGYTF